The 9 T cell receptor beta chains below were found in one sample sequenced in a study of monozygotic twins with inflammatory bowel disease. TCRdb reworked the 5' RACE reads into one entry per CDR3 protein, no DNA. This listing includes approximately 400,000 distinct CDR3 sequences. Sequenced material: blood. The receptors were sampled from a human donor with ulcerative colitis or Crohn's disease, or a healthy co-twin of an affected twin (not recorded which).

This rearrangement joins TRBV20-1 to TRBJ2-1; without DNA, the TCRdb call of TRBD1 cannot be checked. The CDR3 length is 12 residues. From germline, CDR1 is DFQATT and CDR2 SNEGSKA (reference sequence). The CDR3 spells CSAWTGNSEQFF.

The chain employs TRBV5-6 and TRBJ2-3; TCRdb lists TRBD1, though no DNA is available to test this call. The CDR3 totals 11 residues. The germline V gene encodes CDR1 SGHDT and CDR2 YYEEEE. The chain's CDR3 is CASEDRDTQYF.

CDR3 residues: CASSKGGLQPQHF. The chain couples TRBV21-1 to TRBJ1-5; without DNA, the TCRdb call of TRBD1 cannot be checked. TRBV21-1 is termed a pseudogene. There are 13 residues in the CDR3.

The chain links TRBV6-2 or TRBV6-3 to TRBJ2-5; without DNA, the TCRdb call of TRBD2 cannot be checked. The germline V gene encodes CDR1 MNHEY and CDR2 SVGEGT. CDR3 length equals 15 residues. CDR3 amino acids: CASSYGAGGLETQYF.

This CDR3 is CASSYSPGLGNIQYF. The chain joins TRBV6-5 to TRBJ2-4; checking the TCRdb D call of TRBD1 is not possible without DNA. CDR3 length equals 15 residues. In germline, CDR1 is MNHEY, CDR2 SVGAGI.

The chain links TRBV7-2 to TRBJ2-1; TCRdb calls TRBD1, which cannot be checked without DNA. This CDR3 comprises 14 residues. CDR1 SGHTA and CDR2 FQGNSA come from the germline V gene. This CDR3 reads CASSPNVLSEKQFF.

This rearrangement joins TRBV14 to TRBJ2-5; TCRdb calls TRBD2, which cannot be checked without DNA. CDR1 is SGHDN, CDR2 FVKESK, per germline. This CDR3 contains 14 residues. The CDR3 sequence: CASSQERAEETQYF.

The rearrangement links TRBV12-3 or TRBV12-4 to TRBJ2-2. This CDR3 has 15 amino acids. The CDR3 here is CASSLTPGNTGELFF.

The chain is built from TRBV13 and TRBJ2-1; TCRdb gives TRBD1 as the D gene, but with no DNA this cannot be confirmed. Germline-derived CDR1 and CDR2 are PRHDT and FYEKMQ (reference sequence). The CDR3 sequence is 19 residues long. CDR3 residues: CASSLWSYQGGSTYNEQFF.